The entry below describes one T cell receptor beta chain. What it recognizes is unknown. V was shortened by 6 bases and J by 2 bases, with 11 bases between the two germline ends. The CDR3 totals 15 residues. Germline V gene lookup returns CDR1 MDHEN and CDR2 SYDVKM. PCR was performed using 60 Vbeta and 13 Jbeta primers. TCRdb's table, derived via immunoSEQ multiplex PCR, lists solely in-frame clones and lacks some. This table holds 150,000 to 200,000 clones, 70% to 90% found once. At sampling all donors were nominally healthy, likely with unrecorded immune exposures. The data are from a study of cytomegalovirus exposure and HLA in healthy donors. Study-wide points: As confirmed in vitro, a few CMV-associated chains were specific for CMV antigens. According to the study, 150 to 200 TCR beta chains were cytomegalovirus-associated.

The TCR originated in a woman aged 18-29 years in good health and CMV-seronegative. The chain is built from TRBV28 and TRBJ2-6, with D perhaps TRBD1 (6 bases). Sequencing was carried out using PBMCs. This chain's CDR3 is CASSAQGPGANVLTF. In DNA form, the CDR3 reads TGTGCCAGCAGCGCGCAGGGGCCTGGGGCCAACGTCCTGACTTTC.